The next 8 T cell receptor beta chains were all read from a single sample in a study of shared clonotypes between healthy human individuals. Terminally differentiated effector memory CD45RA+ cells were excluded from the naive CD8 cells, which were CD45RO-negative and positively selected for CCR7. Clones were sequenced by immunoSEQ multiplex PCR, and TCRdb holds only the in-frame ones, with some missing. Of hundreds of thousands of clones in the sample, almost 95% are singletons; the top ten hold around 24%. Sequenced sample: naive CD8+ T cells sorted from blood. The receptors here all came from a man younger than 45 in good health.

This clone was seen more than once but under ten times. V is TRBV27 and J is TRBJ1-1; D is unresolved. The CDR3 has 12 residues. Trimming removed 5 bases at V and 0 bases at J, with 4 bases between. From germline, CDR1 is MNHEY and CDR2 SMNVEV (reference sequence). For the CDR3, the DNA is TGTGCCAGCAGTGGGATGAACACTGAAGCTTTCTTT. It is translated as CASSGMNTEAFF.

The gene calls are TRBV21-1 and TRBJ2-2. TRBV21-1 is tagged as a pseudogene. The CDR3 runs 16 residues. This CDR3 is CASSKVGTPNTGELFF. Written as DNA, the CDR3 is TGTGCCAGCAGCAAAGTCGGGACCCCAAACACCGGGGAGCTGTTTTTT.

The CDR3, as DNA: TGTGCCAGCAGGCCTTTGACAGGGGACTCTGGAAACACCATATATTTT. Protein product: CASRPLTGDSGNTIYF. This sequence joins TRBV2 and TRBJ1-3; 8 bases are shared with TRBD1. CDR1 is SNHLY and CDR2 is FYNNEI in the germline V gene. This CDR3 has 16 amino acids. The junction had 7 bases not matched to a gene; V was cut back by 6 bases and J by 0 bases.

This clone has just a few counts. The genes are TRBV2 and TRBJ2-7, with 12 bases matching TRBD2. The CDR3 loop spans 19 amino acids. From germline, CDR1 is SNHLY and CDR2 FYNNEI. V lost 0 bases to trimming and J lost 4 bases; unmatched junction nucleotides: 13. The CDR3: CASSEALRGLAGGGYEQYF. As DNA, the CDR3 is TGTGCCAGCAGTGAAGCGCTTCGGGGACTAGCGGGCGGCGGGTACGAGCAGTACTTC.

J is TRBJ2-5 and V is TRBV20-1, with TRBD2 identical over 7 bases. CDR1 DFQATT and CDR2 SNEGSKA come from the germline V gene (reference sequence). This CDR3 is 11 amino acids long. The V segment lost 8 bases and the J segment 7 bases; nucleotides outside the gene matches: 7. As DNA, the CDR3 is TGCAGTACGTCATCGGGGGGGACCCAGTACTTC. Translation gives CSTSSGGTQYF.

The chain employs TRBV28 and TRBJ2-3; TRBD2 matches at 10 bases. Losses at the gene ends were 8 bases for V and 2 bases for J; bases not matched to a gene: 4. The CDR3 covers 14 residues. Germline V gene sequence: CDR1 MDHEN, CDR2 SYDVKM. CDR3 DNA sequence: TGTGCCAGCCGGACTAGCGGACCCACAGATACGCAGTATTTT. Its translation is CASRTSGPTDTQYF.

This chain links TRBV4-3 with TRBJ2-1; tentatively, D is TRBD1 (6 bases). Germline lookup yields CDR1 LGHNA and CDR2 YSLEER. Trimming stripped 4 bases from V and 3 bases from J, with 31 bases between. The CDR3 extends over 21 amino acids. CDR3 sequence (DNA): TGCGCCAGCAGCCTCCAAGGGGGACCTGGGGACACCGTTAGGGACTACAATGAGCAGTTCTTC. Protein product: CASSLQGGPGDTVRDYNEQFF.

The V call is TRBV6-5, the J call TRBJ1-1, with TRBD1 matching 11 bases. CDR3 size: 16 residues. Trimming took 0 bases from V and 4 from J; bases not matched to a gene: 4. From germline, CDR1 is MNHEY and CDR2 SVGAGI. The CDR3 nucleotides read TGTGCCAGCAGTTACTCGAGGGGGACAGGGGGCACTGAAGCTTTCTTT. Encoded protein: CASSYSRGTGGTEAFF.